This T cell receptor beta chain was sequenced in a study of human versus mouse CDR3 diversity and MHC coevolution. The CDR3 contains 14 residues. The V gene's germline CDR1 is KGHSH and CDR2 LQKENI. Trimming left V 1 base short and J 4 bases short, with 10 bases between. Generated by immunoSEQ multiplex PCR, the TCRdb table keeps only in-frame clones and is missing some. The table has 55,000 to 65,000 clones, roughly 94% seen once. Material for sequencing was naive CD4+ T cells from blood. Specified subset: CD45RO-negative CD62L-positive naive CD4 T cells. The TCR comes from a person in their sixties in good health. This chain connects TRBV18 to TRBJ1-1; possible D gene TRBD1, 5 bases. Written as DNA, the CDR3 is TGTGCCAGCTCACCACAGGGGCGCCCCACTGAAGCTTTCTTT. Translation: CASSPQGRPTEAFF.